This TCR beta chain stems from a study of blood T cell repertoires in COVID-19. Background on the study: Whether acute or convalescent, the COVID-19 samples came from the United States, Italy and Spain. Sources were T cells, B-cell-depleted T cells, or PBMCs; the material itself was cDNA or gDNA.

How the authors handled the data: Counts of nucleated cells, estimated from reference gene primer amplification, were obtained. Measured with immunoSEQ multiplex PCR; TCRdb has only the in-frame clones, and not every one. Clonal size and the V and J genes are those of that table, whereas D and trimming came from the DNA. The table records fewer than 110,000 clones, around 85% of them present only once. The CDR3 loop spans 15 amino acids. Germline V gene sequence: CDR1 SGHAT, CDR2 FQNNGV. V lost 5 bases, J lost 5 bases, and 5 bases stayed unmatched. This receptor was obtained from a woman between 70 and 85 years old with active or convalescent COVID-19. Sequencing was performed on peripheral blood. The chain combines TRBV11-2 with TRBJ1-4, with TRBD1 matching over 10 bases. The CDR3 sequence is CASSKRTGGNEKLFF. CDR3 DNA: TGTGCCAGCAGCAAAAGGACAGGGGGGAATGAAAAACTGTTTTTT.